This T cell receptor (beta chain) is drawn from a study of early T cells in non-severe SARS-CoV-2 infection. V was pared by 1 base and J by 2 bases, with 5 bases between. CDR3 length equals 14 residues. The germline CDR1 and CDR2 sequences are SGHTA and FQGNSA. Each CDR3 protein gets one entry after TCRdb re-called the 5' RACE reads with MiXCR. Of about 80,000 distinct CDR3 sequences in the sample, about 11% were seen once. The sequencing input was whole blood. The TCR comes from an adult who was a healthcare worker with PCR-confirmed SARS-CoV-2 infection or an uninfected control (not recorded which). The rearrangement uses TRBV7-2 and TRBJ2-2; D is unclear. CDR3 DNA sequence: TGTGCCAGCAGCTTAGACGGAAACACCGGGGAGCTGTTTTTT. Translation gives CASSLDGNTGELFF.